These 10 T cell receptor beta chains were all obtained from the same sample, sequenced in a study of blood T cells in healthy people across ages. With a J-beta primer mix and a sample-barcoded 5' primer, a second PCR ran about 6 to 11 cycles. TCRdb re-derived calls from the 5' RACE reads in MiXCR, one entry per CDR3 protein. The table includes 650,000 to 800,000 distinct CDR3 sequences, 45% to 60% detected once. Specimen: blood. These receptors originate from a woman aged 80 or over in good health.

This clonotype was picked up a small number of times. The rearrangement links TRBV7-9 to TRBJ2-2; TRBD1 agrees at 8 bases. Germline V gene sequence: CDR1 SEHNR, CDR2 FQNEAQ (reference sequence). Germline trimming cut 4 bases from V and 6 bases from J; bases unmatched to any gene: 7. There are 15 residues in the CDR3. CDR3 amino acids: CASSWLDRAPGELFF. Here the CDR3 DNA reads TGTGCCAGCAGCTGGCTGGACAGGGCCCCCGGGGAGCTGTTTTTT.

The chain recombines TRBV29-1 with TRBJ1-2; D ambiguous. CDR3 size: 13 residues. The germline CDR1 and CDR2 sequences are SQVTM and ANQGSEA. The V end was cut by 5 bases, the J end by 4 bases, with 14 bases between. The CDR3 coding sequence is TGCAGCGTTTCCCAGAACTTACTCTATGGCTACACCTTC. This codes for CSVSQNLLYGYTF.

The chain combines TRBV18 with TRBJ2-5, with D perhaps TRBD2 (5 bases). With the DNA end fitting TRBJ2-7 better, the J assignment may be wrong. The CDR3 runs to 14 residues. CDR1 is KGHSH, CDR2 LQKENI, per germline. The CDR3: CASSRTSGEDEQYF. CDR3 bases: TGTGCCAGCTCACGGACTTCGGGTGAGGACGAGCAGTACTTC.

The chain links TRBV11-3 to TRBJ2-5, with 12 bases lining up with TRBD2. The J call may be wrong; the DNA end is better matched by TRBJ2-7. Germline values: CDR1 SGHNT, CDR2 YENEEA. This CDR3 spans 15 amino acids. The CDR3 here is CASSLDGLAGREQYF. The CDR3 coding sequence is TGTGCCAGCAGCTTAGATGGACTAGCGGGACGCGAGCAGTACTTC.

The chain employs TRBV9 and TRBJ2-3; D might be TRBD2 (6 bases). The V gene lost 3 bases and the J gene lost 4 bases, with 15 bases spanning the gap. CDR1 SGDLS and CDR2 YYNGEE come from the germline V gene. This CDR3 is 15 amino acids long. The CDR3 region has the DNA TGTGCCAGCAGCGCCATGACTAGAAAAGCAGATACGCAGTATTTT. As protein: CASSAMTRKADTQYF. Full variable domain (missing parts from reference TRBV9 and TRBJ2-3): DSGVTQTPKHLITATGQRVTLRCSPRSGDLSVYWYQQSLDQGLQFLIQYYNGEERAKGNILERFSAQQFPDLHSELNLSSLELGDSALYFCASSAMTRKADTQYFGPGTRLTVL.

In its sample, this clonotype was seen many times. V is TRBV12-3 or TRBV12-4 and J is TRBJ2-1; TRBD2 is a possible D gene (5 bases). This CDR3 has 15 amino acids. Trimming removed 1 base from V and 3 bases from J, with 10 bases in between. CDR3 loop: CASSLERPLYNEQFF. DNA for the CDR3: TGTGCCAGCAGTTTAGAGCGGCCGCTCTACAATGAGCAGTTCTTC.

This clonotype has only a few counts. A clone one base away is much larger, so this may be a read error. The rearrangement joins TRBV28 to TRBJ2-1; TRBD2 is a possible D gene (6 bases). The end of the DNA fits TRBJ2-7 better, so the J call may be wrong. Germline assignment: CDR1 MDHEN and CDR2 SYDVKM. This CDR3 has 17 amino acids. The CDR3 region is CASSKPLALSSYNEQYF. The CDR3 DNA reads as TGTGCCAGCAGCAAGCCGCTAGCGCTGAGCTCCTACAATGAGCAGTACTTC.

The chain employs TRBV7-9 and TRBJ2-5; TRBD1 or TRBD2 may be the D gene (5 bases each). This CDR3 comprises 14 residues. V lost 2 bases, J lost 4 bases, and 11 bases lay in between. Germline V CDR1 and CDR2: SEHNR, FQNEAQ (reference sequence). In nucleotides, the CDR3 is TGTGCCAGCAGCTTACTTGGGGGTTTAGAGACCCAGTACTTC. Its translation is CASSLLGGLETQYF.

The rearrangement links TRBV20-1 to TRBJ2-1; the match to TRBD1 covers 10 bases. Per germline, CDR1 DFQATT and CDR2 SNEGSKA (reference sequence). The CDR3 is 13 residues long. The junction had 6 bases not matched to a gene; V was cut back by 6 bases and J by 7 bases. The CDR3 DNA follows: TGCAGTGCCCATCGGACAGGGGGGAATGAGCAGTTCTTC. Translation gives CSAHRTGGNEQFF.

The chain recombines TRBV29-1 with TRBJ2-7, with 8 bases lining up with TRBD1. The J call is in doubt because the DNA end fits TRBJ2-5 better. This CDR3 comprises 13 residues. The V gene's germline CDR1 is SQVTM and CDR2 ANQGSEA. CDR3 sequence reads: CSTRQGIGETQYF. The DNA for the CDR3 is TGCAGCACCCGACAGGGGATCGGGGAGACCCAGTACTTC.